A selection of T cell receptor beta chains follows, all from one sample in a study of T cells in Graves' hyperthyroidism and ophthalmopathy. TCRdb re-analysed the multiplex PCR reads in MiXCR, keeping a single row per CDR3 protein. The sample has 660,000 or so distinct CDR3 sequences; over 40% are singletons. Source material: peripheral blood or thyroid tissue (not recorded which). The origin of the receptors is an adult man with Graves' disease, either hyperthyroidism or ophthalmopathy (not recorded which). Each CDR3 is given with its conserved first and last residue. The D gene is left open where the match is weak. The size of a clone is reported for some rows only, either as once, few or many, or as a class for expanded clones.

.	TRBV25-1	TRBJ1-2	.	CASRPAGLGNYGYTF	TGTGCCAGCAGACCCGCAGGGCTGGGAAACTATGGCTACACCTTC
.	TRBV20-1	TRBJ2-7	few	CSAGRRGGPQDEQYF	TGCAGTGCGGGACGAAGGGGAGGACCCCAGGACGAGCAGTACTTC
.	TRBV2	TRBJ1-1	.	CASNRGFGTEAFF	TGTGCCAGCAATCGGGGGTTTGGCACTGAAGCTTTCTTT
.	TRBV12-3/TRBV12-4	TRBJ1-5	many	CASSRLGNQPQHF	TGTGCCAGCAGCAGACTGGGGAATCAGCCCCAGCATTTT
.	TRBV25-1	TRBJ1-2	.	CASSYSGGKFQGYTF	TGTGCCAGCAGTTACTCGGGGGGGAAGTTCCAGGGCTACACCTTC
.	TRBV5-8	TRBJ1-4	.	CASSLVSTNEKLFF	TGTGCCAGCAGCTTGGTGTCAACTAATGAAAAACTGTTTTTT
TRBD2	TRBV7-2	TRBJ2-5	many	CASSSGTSGSGRETQYF	TGTGCCAGCAGCTCCGGGACTAGCGGGAGCGGACGAGAGACCCAGTACTTC
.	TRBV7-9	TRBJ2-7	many	CASSLVGLAYEQYF	TGTGCCAGCAGCTTAGTGGGACTCGCCTACGAGCAGTACTTC
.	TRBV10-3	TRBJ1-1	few	CAIGVGENTEAFF	TGTGCCATCGGGGTGGGAGAGAACACTGAAGCTTTCTTT
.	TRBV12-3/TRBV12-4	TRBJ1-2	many	CASSWAANYGYTF	TGTGCCAGCAGTTGGGCGGCTAACTATGGCTACACCTTC
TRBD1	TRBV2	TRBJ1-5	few	CASSPTDRIDQPQHF	TGTGCCAGCAGTCCCACGGACAGGATCGATCAGCCCCAGCATTTT
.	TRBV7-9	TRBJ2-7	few	CASSLFGGESSYEQYF	TGTGCCAGCAGCTTATTTGGTGGGGAGAGCTCCTACGAGCAGTACTTC
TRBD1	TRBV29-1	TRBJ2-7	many	CSVAPGQGAYEQYF	TGCAGCGTGGCGCCGGGACAGGGGGCGTACGAGCAGTACTTC
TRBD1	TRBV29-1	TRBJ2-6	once	CSVGGQVDSGANVLTF	TGCAGCGTTGGCGGACAGGTGGACTCTGGGGCCAACGTCCTGACTTTC
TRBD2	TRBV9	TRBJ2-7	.	CASSAREGPYEQYF	TGTGCCAGCAGCGCCCGGGAGGGCCCCTACGAGCAGTACTTC
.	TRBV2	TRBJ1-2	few	CASTPEVVGSDTSGYTF	TGTGCCAGCACCCCAGAGGTCGTGGGGTCTGATACGTCTGGCTACACCTTC
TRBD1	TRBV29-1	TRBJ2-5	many	CSVGTGSGRETQYF	TGCAGCGTTGGGACAGGGTCGGGGCGGGAGACCCAGTACTTC
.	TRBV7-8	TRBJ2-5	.	CASSLFLAKETQYF	TGTGCCAGCAGCCTTTTCCTAGCTAAAGAGACCCAGTACTTC
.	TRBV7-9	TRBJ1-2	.	CASHFQGTGYTF	TGTGCCAGCCACTTTCAGGGAACAGGCTACACCTTC
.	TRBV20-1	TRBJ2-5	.	CSAAIARGLGETQYF	TGCAGTGCCGCGATCGCCAGGGGACTTGGGGAGACCCAGTACTTC
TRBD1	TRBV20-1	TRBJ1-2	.	CSAGMTGGNGYTF	TGCAGTGCTGGAATGACAGGGGGCAATGGCTACACCTTC
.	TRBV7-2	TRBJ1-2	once	CASSIESARRLDYGYTF	TGTGCCAGTAGTATAGAGTCGGCCCGCCGCCTTGACTATGGCTACACCTTC
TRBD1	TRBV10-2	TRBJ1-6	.	CASRQGDQPLHF	TGCGCCAGTAGACAGGGGGATCAGCCCCTCCACTTT
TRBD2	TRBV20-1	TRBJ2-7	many	CSARTGGGTYEQYF	TGCAGTGCCCGAACGGGCGGGGGAACCTACGAGCAGTACTTC
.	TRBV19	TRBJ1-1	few	CASSIQINTEAFF	TGTGCCAGTAGTATACAGATAAACACTGAAGCTTTCTTT
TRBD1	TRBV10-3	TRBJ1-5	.	CASRQQGDQPQHF	TGTGCCAGCAGGCAACAGGGGGATCAGCCCCAGCATTTT